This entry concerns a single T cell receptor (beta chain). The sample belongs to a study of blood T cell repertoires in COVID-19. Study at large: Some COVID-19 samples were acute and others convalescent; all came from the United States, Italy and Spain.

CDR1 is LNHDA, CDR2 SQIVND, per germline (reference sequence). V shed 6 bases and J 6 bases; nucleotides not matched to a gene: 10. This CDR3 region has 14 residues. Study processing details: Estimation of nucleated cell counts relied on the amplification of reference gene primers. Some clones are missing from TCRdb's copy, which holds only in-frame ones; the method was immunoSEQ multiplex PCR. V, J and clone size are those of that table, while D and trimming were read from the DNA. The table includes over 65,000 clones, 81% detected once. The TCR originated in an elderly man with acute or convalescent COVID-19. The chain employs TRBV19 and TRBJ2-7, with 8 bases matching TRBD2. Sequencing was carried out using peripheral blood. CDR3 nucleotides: TGTGCCAGTAGGCTACGGGAGGGCTTAAGCGAGCAGTACTTC. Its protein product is CASRLREGLSEQYF.